This T cell receptor (beta chain) was identified in a study of beta chain features in type 1 diabetes. The study, taken as a whole, reports: Short templates might get an advantage during PCR, and this would be equal in patients and controls. High TCR expression in some cells could lead to their over-representation in cDNA sequencing.

A note on this clone: Its target is unknown.

The junction had 4 bases not matched to a gene; V was cut back by 4 bases and J by 3 bases. This CDR3 has 14 amino acids. Germline lookup yields CDR1 SGHAT and CDR2 FQNNGV. Expressed TCRB transcripts were sequenced after all isolated RNA was converted to cDNA. The assay was immunoSEQ multiplex PCR, and TCRdb's table has in-frame clones only and misses some. The sample gives 240,000 or so clones, around 65% of which show up once; 0.053% is in the top ten. Purities over 95% were achieved in all sorted populations. Sequenced input: naive CD4+ T cells from blood. This receptor was obtained from a man aged 30-40 years in good health. The genes are TRBV11-2 and TRBJ2-5; 8 bases map to TRBD1. This CDR3 is CASSSQGAKETQYF. The DNA of the CDR3 is TGTGCCAGCAGCTCTCAGGGGGCGAAAGAGACCCAGTACTTC.